These 5 T cell receptor delta chains were sequenced from one sample in a study of Vδ1+ human thymocytes. Notes on the study in general: Thymic TRG and TRD repertoires appeared highly polyclonal, with Gaussian CDR3 length distributions.

Extracted RNA was reverse transcribed into cDNA. The CDR3 regions were amplified by multiplex PCR from V-gene primers to a constant-region primer. TCRdb used CATT to re-call clones from the multiplex PCR reads. The sample gives about 75,000 delta-chain clones, around 34% of which show up once; approximately 0.3% is in the top ten. For these receptors, no antigen is known. The sequencing input was Vdelta1+ gamma-delta thymocytes from the thymus. Specified subset: FACS-sorted CD3+ TCRalphabeta- TCRVdelta1+ TCRVdelta2- thymocytes. The source of these receptors is a boy under two years old who had congenital heart surgery.

The chain carries TRDV1 and TRDJ1; 9 nucleotides match TRDD3. V was pared by 0 bases and J by 0 bases, with 17 bases of the junction left unmatched. This CDR3 spans 21 amino acids. Germline lookup yields CDR1 TSWWSYY and CDR2 QGS. As DNA, the CDR3 is TGTGCTCTTGGGGAACTTCTCGCCTCCCGACGTCTGGGGGATGACACCGATAAACTCATCTTT. Amino acid sequence: CALGELLASRRLGDDTDKLIF.

This clone came up many times. This rearrangement joins TRDV2 to TRDJ1; the match to TRDD3 covers 11 bases. CDR1 GEAIGNYY and CDR2 EKD come from the germline V gene. The J segment lost 1 base and the V segment lost 0 bases, leaving 12 bases of the junction unmatched. The CDR3 totals 19 residues. In DNA, the CDR3 is TGTGCCTGTGACACCCCTCATATGGGGGATACGCGAGGCACCGATAAACTCATCTTT. It translates to CACDTPHMGDTRGTDKLIF.

The chain combines TRDV1 with TRDJ1; TRDD3 matches at 8 bases. The CDR3 is 18 amino acids. J was trimmed by 3 bases and V by 1 base; bases with no gene match: 13. Germline assignment: CDR1 TSWWSYY and CDR2 QGS. The DNA of the CDR3 is TGTGCTCTTGGGGAACCTGCCCGCCTGGGGGACCTCCCCGATAAACTCATCTTT. Residues: CALGEPARLGDLPDKLIF.

This chain joins TRDV3 and TRDJ1, with TRDD3 identical over 12 bases. Per germline, CDR1 TVYSNPD and CDR2 GDNSRS (reference sequence). The V gene end was trimmed by 2 bases and the J gene end by 1 base; junction bases not matched to a gene: 14. The CDR3 consists of 18 residues. In DNA form, the CDR3 reads TGTGCCTTTGTCTGGGGGATACGCTCTCTCTCACGCACCGATAAACTCATCTTT. It encodes CAFVWGIRSLSRTDKLIF.

This clone turned up a few times. The chain has TRDV1 and TRDJ1; 10 positions match TRDD3. The junction had 12 bases not matched to a gene; V was cut back by 5 bases and J by 0 bases. CDR3 length: 18 amino acids. The V gene's germline CDR1 is TSWWSYY and CDR2 QGS. CDR3 coding DNA: TGTGCTCTTGGGCTCCTGGGGGATAAGGGATGGTACACCGATAAACTCATCTTT. This codes for CALGLLGDKGWYTDKLIF.